These T cell receptor beta chains were read from a single sample in a study of early T cells in non-severe SARS-CoV-2 infection. A single record per CDR3 protein comes from TCRdb applying MiXCR to the 5' RACE reads. Of 80,000 to 95,000 distinct CDR3 sequences listed, 16% are singletons. Specimen: whole blood, collected at baseline. All receptors come from an adult who was a healthcare worker with PCR-confirmed SARS-CoV-2 infection or an uninfected control (not recorded which). Both conserved end residues are part of each CDR3. The D gene is left open where the match is weak. Expanded clones are given a class, and other clones once, few, many or no size at all.

NA | TRBJ1-1 | TRBV20-1 | NA | CSAWEGWNTEAFF | TGCAGTGCTTGGGAGGGCTGGAACACTGAAGCTTTCTTT
NA | TRBJ2-7 | TRBV6-2/TRBV6-3 | NA | CASSYTPDIRHEQYF | TGTGCCAGCAGTTACACCCCGGACATTCGCCACGAGCAGTACTTC
NA | TRBJ2-2 | TRBV6-4 | NA | CASSAAAWAGELFF | TGTGCCAGCAGTGCTGCAGCCTGGGCGGGGGAGCTGTTTTTT
TRBD2 | TRBJ2-3 | TRBV28 | few | CASSPPPGRGQYF | TGTGCCAGCAGTCCCCCCCCCGGGAGGGGGCAGTATTTT
NA | TRBJ2-1 | TRBV27 | NA | CASSFDGYYNEQFF | TGTGCCAGCAGTTTTGACGGTTACTACAATGAGCAGTTCTTC
NA | TRBJ2-2 | TRBV11-2 | NA | CASGQTSTGELFF | TGTGCCAGCGGACAGACCTCCACCGGGGAGCTGTTTTTT
NA | TRBJ1-6 | TRBV5-1 | NA | CASSLTPPGTDSPLHF | TGCGCCAGCAGCTTGACCCCCCCCGGGACGGACTCACCCCTCCACTTT
NA | TRBJ2-3 | TRBV4-2 | few | CASSQGLLGDTQYF | TGTGCCAGCAGCCAAGGTCTCCTTGGAGATACGCAGTATTTT
NA | TRBJ2-7 | TRBV7-9 | few | CASSLGRTGEQYF | TGTGCCAGCAGCTTAGGGCGGACGGGAGAGCAGTACTTC
TRBD2 | TRBJ2-7 | TRBV4-1 | few | CASSQGPSGIYEQYF | TGCGCCAGCAGCCAAGGTCCTAGCGGGATCTACGAGCAGTACTTC
NA | TRBJ2-1 | TRBV19 | NA | CASSFGGSSSYNEQFF | TGTGCCAGTAGCTTCGGGGGCAGTTCGTCCTACAATGAGCAGTTCTTC
NA | TRBJ2-1 | TRBV12-3/TRBV12-4 | NA | CASSPTVADEQFF | TGTGCCAGCAGTCCGACGGTGGCGGATGAGCAGTTCTTC
NA | TRBJ2-5 | TRBV12-3/TRBV12-4 | few | CASSAVSYQETQYF | TGTGCCAGCAGTGCCGTGAGCTACCAAGAGACCCAGTACTTC
NA | TRBJ1-1 | TRBV14 | few | CASSPFPSTVGETEAFF | TGTGCCAGCAGCCCCTTTCCAAGTACCGTTGGGGAAACTGAAGCTTTCTTT
NA | TRBJ1-1 | TRBV6-1 | NA | CASSESEGTEAFF | TGTGCCAGCAGTGAAAGCGAGGGCACTGAAGCTTTCTTT